This T cell receptor beta chain was sequenced for a study of cytomegalovirus exposure and HLA in healthy donors. This CDR3 is 14 amino acids long. Trimming removed 6 bases at V and 1 base at J, with 7 bases between. Germline V gene sequence: CDR1 PRHDT, CDR2 FYEKMQ (reference sequence). The PCR ran on 60 Vbeta and 13 Jbeta primers. Only in-frame clones appear in the TCRdb table, and some are missing; sequencing was by immunoSEQ multiplex PCR. This sample carries around 100,000 clones, with about 3.8% going to the ten biggest clones. The sequenced sample was PBMCs. The chain joins TRBV13 to TRBJ1-6; no clear D gene. The clonotype comes from a young man in good health and CMV-seronegative. This CDR3 reads CASSPGSYNSPLHF. DNA of the CDR3: TGTGCCAGCAGTCCCGGGTCCTATAATTCACCCCTCCACTTT.